Following are 9 T cell receptor beta chains from one sample sequenced in a study of cytomegalovirus exposure and HLA in healthy donors. With 60 Vbeta and 13 Jbeta primers, the PCR was carried out. The protocol was immunoSEQ multiplex PCR, while the TCRdb copy is restricted to in-frame clones and leaves out a portion. The sample holds 200,000 or so clones; around 81% are singletons and the top ten take 2.1%. The source material was PBMCs. These TCRs come from a woman between 18 and 30 years old in good health and CMV-seropositive.

The V gene is TRBV6-5, the J gene TRBJ2-1; 12 bases fit TRBD2. The trim removed 2 bases at V and 6 bases at J, leaving 5 bases unmatched. CDR3 length: 16 amino acids. Germline CDR1 reads MNHEY; CDR2 reads SVGAGI. The CDR3 sequence: CASSYLTSGGFNEQFF. The CDR3 bases are TGTGCCAGCAGTTACCTCACTAGCGGGGGGTTCAATGAGCAGTTCTTC.

This clone turned up a few times. The V call is TRBV5-4, the J call TRBJ2-5, with D tentatively TRBD2 (7 bases). CDR1 is SGHNT, CDR2 YYREEE, per germline (reference sequence). V was shortened by 4 bases and J by 5 bases, with 21 bases between the two germline ends. This CDR3 has 16 residues. CDR3 DNA sequence: TGTGCCAGCAGCCTGACATTAGGGGGGGCGGCGGAGACCCAGTACTTC. It is translated as CASSLTLGGAAETQYF.

The V gene is TRBV5-6, the J gene TRBJ1-1; possible D gene TRBD1, 5 bases. V shed 5 bases and J shed 4 bases, with 15 bases lying between them. Germline V CDR1 and CDR2: SGHDT, YYEEEE. The CDR3 length is 14 residues. The chain's CDR3 is CASSYLGGSTEAFF. In DNA, the CDR3 is TGTGCCAGCAGTTACCTGGGGGGGAGCACTGAAGCTTTCTTT.

The table lists this clone with a few counts. The gene calls are TRBV30 and TRBJ2-3, with TRBD2 as a possible D gene (6 bases). The CDR3 sequence is 13 residues long. The germline V and J ends were trimmed by 4 bases and 2 bases, with 10 bases remaining between them. Per germline, CDR1 GTSNPN and CDR2 SVGIG (reference sequence). The CDR3 nucleotides are TGTGCCTGGACGCGGGACTTCACAGATACGCAGTATTTT. It codes for CAWTRDFTDTQYF.

The J gene is TRBJ1-5, the V gene TRBV4-1; possibly TRBD1 for D (6 bases). This CDR3 spans 15 amino acids. Trimming cost V 0 bases and J 6 bases, with 12 bases left between them. Per germline, CDR1 MGHRA and CDR2 YSYEKL. CDR3 DNA: TGCGCCAGCAGCCAAGATTGGAGGGGGGGTCAGCCCCAGCATTTT. As protein: CASSQDWRGGQPQHF.

This clone has just a few counts. The rearrangement uses TRBV7-9 and TRBJ1-1; TRBD1 matches at 7 bases. Losses at the gene ends were 5 bases for V and 2 bases for J; bases not matched to a gene: 2. The CDR3 has 13 residues. Germline CDR1 reads SEHNR; CDR2 reads FQNEAQ (reference sequence). The CDR3 DNA is TGTGCCAGCAGCGGGACAGAAAACACTGAAGCTTTCTTT. This sequence encodes CASSGTENTEAFF.

The chain employs TRBV6-6 and TRBJ2-2; 9 bases align to TRBD2. This CDR3 region has 15 residues. The germline V gene has CDR1 MNHNY and CDR2 SVGAGI (reference sequence). V gave up 5 bases and J gave up 1 base; unmatched junction bases: 2. This CDR3 reads CASSLSGGNTGELFF. CDR3 coding DNA: TGTGCCAGCAGTCTTAGCGGGGGGAACACCGGGGAGCTGTTTTTT.

About this clone itself: The junction does not match germline at one end; this may be a read error. The CDR3 sequence: CAGSPGRGRGSDGNQPQHF. Written as DNA, the CDR3 is TGTGCCGGCAGTCCGGGAAGGGGGAGAGGGTCGGACGGCAATCAGCCCCAGCATTTT. This chain joins TRBV28 and TRBJ1-5; D might be TRBD1 (6 bases). The CDR3 extends over 19 amino acids. Germline assignment: CDR1 MDHEN and CDR2 SYDVKM.

V and J are TRBV27 and TRBJ2-1, with 16 bases matching TRBD2. CDR1 is MNHEY, CDR2 SMNVEV, per germline (reference sequence). There are 18 residues in the CDR3. The V and J ends lost 1 base and 8 bases, in that order; junction bases with no gene match: 8. In DNA form, the CDR3 reads TGTGCCAGCAGTTTATTGGGGACTAGCGGGGGGGCCTTGGATGAGCAGTTCTTC. It specifies CASSLLGTSGGALDEQFF.